This record covers a single TCR beta chain. This clonotype was recorded a few times. Its antigen specificity is not known. Base quality data are lacking; no much larger clone is found one base away. Sequencing relied on an Illumina HiSeq 1500. TCRdb itself trimmed the public reads at Q25 with fastp, ran MiXCR and retained productive beta chains. Under each unique CDR3 protein, matching rows form one entry showing the most common genes and DNA. The sample records some 270,000 distinct CDR3 sequences, approximately 17% of which are singletons. Clones ranked in the top ten supply about 45% of the sample. The data belong to a study of T cell repertoires in cytomegalovirus infection (dated by TCRdb to the late 2010s). With regard to the full study: The HLA type of each donor mattered for the analysis, because public TCR beta signatures pointed to carriage of CMV infection along with the matching HLA type. The paper's findings and limits, for the study overall: The ex vivo response was dominated by HLA-C-restricted CMV-specific TCR beta clonotypes, which also provided the single most frequent clonotype in two of eight donors. In both this cohort and an independent roughly 350-donor cohort, the cumulative frequency of public TCR beta family members distinguished carriers of CMV infection plus the relevant HLA type.

Sample: CD8+ T cells from PBMCs. The TCR originated in a human donor in good health (CMV status not recorded). Some clones in this sample may be carry-over from other donors' samples.

The CDR3 region reads CASSQGRRGAYEQYF. The DNA reads TGTGCCAGCAGCCAAGGGAGAAGGGGAGCCTACGAGCAGTACTTC. This chain is built from TRBV14 and TRBJ2-7, with the D assignment possibly TRBD1 or TRBD2, given 5 matching bases for each. CDR1 and CDR2, looked up from the germline V gene, are SGHDN and FVKESK. V is cut by 1 base and J by 2 bases, and the space between the germline ends is 12 bases. The CDR3 runs 15 amino acids, cysteine and phenylalanine included. Kept here is only the CDR3 DNA, which spans 45 bases and is read in frame from base 1.